This TCR beta chain stems from a study of cytomegalovirus exposure and HLA in healthy donors. In its sample, this clone was seen a few times. Its antigen is undetermined. Germline V gene lookup returns CDR1 SGHRS and CDR2 YFSETQ. Trimming took off 4 bases at V and 5 bases at J, with 10 bases between the two ends. This CDR3 spans 13 amino acids. Findings and caveats of the study: Some TCR beta chains (164 of them) were listed as cytomegalovirus-associated. Immune exposure information comprised only CMV serostatus. Presence/absence analysis assumed near-uniform sequencing depth across donors. In a later analysis, at a false discovery rate of 0.05, about 17,000 TCR beta sequences matched HLA alleles.

Both 60 Vbeta primers and 13 Jbeta primers went into the PCR. Sequenced by immunoSEQ multiplex PCR; TCRdb stores in-frame clones only, minus some. The sample consists of about 130,000 clones, 70% to 80% of them appearing once. The receptor was isolated from a female donor in good health and CMV-seronegative. The sequenced sample was PBMCs. This chain uses TRBV5-1 with TRBJ1-5, with D unresolved. CDR3 region: CASSTNWDQPQHF. In DNA, the CDR3 is TGCGCCAGCAGCACTAACTGGGATCAGCCCCAGCATTTT. The complete variable domain, with remaining parts taken from reference TRBV5-1 and TRBJ1-5, reads KAGVTQTPRYLIKTRGQQVTLSCSPISGHRSVSWYQQTPGQGLQFLFEYFSETQRNKGNFPGRFSGRQFSNSRSEMNVSTLELGDSALYLCASSTNWDQPQHFGDGTRLSIL.